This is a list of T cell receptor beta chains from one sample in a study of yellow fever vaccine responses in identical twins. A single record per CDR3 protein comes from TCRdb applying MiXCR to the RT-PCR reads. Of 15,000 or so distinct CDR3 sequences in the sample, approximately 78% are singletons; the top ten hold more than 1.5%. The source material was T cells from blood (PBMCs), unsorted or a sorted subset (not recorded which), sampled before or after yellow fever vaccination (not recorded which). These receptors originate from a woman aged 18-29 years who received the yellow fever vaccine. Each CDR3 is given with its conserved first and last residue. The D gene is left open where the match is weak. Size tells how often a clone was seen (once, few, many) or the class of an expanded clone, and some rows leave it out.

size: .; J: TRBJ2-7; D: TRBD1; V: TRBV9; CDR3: CASSVGGQATYEQYF; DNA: TGTGCCAGCAGCGTAGGGGGACAGGCGACCTACGAGCAGTACTTC
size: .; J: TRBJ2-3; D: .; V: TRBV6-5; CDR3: CASSLLRGHTDTQYF; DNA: TGTGCCAGCAGTTTGTTAAGGGGCCACACAGATACGCAGTATTTT
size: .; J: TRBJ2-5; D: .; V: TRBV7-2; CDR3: CASSTRDLRETQYF; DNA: TGTGCCAGCAGCACAAGGGACCTGAGGGAGACCCAGTACTTC
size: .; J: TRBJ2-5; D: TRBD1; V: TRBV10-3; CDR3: CAISEFSTGSSQETQYF; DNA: TGTGCCATCAGTGAGTTTTCGACAGGGTCGTCGCAAGAGACCCAGTACTTC
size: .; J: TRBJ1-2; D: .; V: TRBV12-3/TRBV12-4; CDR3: CASSLTNSYGYTF; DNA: TGTGCCAGCAGTCTAACTAACAGTTATGGCTACACCTTC
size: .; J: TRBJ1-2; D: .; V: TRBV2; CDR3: CASNSWEGYGYTF; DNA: TGTGCCAGCAATTCTTGGGAAGGCTATGGCTACACCTTC
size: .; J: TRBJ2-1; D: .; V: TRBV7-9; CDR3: CASSLRPEQFF; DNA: TGTGCCAGCAGCTTACGGCCCGAGCAGTTCTTC
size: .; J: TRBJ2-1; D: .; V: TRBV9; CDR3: CASSVAMTRPGNEQFF; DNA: TGTGCCAGCAGCGTAGCCATGACCCGCCCGGGCAATGAGCAGTTCTTC
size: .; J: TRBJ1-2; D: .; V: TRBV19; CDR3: CASSRTGTDYGYTF; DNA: TGTGCCAGTAGTCGTACAGGGACGGACTATGGCTACACCTTC
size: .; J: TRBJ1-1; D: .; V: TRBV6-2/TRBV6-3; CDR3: CASSPNTEAFF; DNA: TGTGCCAGCAGCCCGAACACTGAAGCTTTCTTT
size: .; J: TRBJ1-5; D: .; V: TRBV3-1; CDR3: CASSQTGSYNQPQHF; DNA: TGTGCCAGCAGCCAAACTGGGTCATATAATCAGCCCCAGCATTTT
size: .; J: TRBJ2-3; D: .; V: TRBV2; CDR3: CASSATASTDTQYF; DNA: TGTGCCAGCAGTGCGACAGCCAGCACAGATACGCAGTATTTT
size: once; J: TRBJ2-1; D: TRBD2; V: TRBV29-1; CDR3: CSVDQRENEQFF; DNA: TGCAGCGTTGATCAGCGGGAAAATGAGCAGTTCTTC
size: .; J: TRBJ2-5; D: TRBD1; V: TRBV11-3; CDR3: CASSPRRGQGAETQYF; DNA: TGTGCCAGCAGCCCCAGAAGGGGACAGGGAGCAGAGACCCAGTACTTC
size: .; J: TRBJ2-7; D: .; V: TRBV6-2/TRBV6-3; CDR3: CASSYKASYEQYF; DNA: TGTGCCAGCAGTTACAAGGCCTCCTACGAGCAGTACTTC
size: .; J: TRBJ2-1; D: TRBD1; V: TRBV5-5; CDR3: CASTRDRGRNEQFF; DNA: TGTGCCAGCACCCGGGACAGGGGGAGGAATGAGCAGTTCTTC
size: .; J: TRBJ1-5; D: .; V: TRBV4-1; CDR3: CASSLVSNQPQHF; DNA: TGCGCCAGCAGCCTAGTTAGCAATCAGCCCCAGCATTTT
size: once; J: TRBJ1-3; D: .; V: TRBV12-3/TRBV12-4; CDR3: CASSPPGQGNTIYF; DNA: TGTGCCAGCAGTCCCCCGGGACAAGGAAACACCATATATTTT
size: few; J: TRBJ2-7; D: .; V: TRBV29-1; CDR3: CSVWDLTAYEQYF; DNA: TGCAGCGTGTGGGACTTGACAGCCTACGAGCAGTACTTC
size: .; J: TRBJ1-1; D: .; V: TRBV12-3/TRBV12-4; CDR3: CASKEMNTEAFF; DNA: TGTGCCAGCAAAGAAATGAACACTGAAGCTTTCTTT
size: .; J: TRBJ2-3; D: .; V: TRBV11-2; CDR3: CASSRDQGDTQYF; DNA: TGTGCCAGCAGCCGAGACCAGGGTGATACGCAGTATTTT
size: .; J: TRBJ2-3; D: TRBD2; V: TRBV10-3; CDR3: CAISEDSGGPGDTQYF; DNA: TGTGCCATCAGTGAGGACTCGGGAGGGCCAGGAGATACGCAGTATTTT
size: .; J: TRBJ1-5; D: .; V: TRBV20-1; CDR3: CSARALNNQPQHF; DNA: TGCAGTGCTAGAGCGTTGAACAATCAGCCCCAGCATTTT
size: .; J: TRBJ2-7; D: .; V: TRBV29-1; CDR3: CSVGEFDYEQYF; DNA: TGCAGCGTTGGAGAATTTGACTACGAGCAGTACTTC
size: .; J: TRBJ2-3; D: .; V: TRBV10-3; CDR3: CAISESASGAGTDTQYF; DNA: TGTGCCATCAGTGAGTCGGCTTCGGGAGCGGGCACAGATACGCAGTATTTT
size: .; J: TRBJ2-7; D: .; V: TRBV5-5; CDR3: CASSSKGNYEQYF; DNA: TGTGCCAGCAGCTCCAAAGGTAACTACGAGCAGTACTTC
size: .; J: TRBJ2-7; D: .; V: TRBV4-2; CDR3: CASSQSRMDQTYEQYF; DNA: TGTGCCAGCAGCCAGAGCAGGATGGACCAAACCTACGAGCAGTACTTC
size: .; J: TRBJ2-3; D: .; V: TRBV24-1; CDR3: CATSDSLNTDTQYF; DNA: TGTGCCACCAGTGATTCATTGAATACAGATACGCAGTATTTT
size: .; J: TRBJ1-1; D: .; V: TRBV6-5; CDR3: CASSYQIMNTEAFF; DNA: TGTGCCAGCAGTTACCAAATTATGAACACTGAAGCTTTCTTT